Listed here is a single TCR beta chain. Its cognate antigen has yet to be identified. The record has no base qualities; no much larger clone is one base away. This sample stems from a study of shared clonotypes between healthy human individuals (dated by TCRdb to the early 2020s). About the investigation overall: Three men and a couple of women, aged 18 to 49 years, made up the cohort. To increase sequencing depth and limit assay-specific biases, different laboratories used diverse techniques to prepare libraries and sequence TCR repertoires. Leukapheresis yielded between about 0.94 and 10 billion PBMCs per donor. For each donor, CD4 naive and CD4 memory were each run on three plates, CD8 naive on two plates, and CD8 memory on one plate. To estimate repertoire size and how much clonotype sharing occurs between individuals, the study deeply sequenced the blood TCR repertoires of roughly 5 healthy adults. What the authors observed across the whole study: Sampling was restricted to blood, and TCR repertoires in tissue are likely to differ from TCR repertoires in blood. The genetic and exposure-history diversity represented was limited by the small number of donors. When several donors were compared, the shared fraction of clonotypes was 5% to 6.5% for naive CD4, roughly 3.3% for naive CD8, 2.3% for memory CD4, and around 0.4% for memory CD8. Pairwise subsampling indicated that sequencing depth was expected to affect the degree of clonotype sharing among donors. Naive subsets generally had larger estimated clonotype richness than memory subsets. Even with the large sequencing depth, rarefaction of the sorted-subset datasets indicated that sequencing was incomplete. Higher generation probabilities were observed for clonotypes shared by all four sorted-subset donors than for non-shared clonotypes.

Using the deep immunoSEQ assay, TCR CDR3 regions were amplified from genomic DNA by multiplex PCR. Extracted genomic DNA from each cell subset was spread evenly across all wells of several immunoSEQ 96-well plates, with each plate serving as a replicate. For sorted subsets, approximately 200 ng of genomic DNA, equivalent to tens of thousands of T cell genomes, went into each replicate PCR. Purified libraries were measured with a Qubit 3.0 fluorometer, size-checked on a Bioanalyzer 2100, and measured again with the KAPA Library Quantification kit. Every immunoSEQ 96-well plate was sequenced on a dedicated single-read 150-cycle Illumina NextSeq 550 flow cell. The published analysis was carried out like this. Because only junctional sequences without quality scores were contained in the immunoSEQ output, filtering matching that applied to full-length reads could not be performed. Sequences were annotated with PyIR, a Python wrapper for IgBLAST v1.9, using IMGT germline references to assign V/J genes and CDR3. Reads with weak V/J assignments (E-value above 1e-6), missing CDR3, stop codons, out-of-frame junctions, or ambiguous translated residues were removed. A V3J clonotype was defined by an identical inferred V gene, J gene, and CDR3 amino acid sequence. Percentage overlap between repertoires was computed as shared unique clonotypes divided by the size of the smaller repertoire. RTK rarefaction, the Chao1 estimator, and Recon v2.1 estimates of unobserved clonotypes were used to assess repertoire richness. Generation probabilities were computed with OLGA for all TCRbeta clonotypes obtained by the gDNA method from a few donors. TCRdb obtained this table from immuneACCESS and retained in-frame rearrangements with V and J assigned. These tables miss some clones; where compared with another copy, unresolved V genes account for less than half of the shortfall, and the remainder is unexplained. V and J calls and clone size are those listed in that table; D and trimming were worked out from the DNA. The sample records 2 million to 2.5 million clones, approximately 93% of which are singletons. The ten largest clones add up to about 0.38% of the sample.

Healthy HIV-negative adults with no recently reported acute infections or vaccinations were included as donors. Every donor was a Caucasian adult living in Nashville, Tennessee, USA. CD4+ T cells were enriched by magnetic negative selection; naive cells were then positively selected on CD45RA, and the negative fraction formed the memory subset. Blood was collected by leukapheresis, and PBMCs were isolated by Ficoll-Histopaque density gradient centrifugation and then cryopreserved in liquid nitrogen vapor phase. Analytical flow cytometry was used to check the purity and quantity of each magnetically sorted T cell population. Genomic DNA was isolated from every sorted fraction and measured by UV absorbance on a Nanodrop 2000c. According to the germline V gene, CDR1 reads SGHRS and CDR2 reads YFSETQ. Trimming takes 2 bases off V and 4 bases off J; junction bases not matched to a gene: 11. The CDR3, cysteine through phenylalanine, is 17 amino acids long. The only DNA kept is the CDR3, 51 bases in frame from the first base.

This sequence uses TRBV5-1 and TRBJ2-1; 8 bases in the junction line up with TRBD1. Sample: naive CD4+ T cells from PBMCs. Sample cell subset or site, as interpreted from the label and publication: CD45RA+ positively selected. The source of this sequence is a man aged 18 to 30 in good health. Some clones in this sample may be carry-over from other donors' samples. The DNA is TGCGCCAGCAGCTTAGATATGGGACAGGCCCTTTACAATGAGCAGTTCTTC. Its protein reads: CASSLDMGQALYNEQFF.